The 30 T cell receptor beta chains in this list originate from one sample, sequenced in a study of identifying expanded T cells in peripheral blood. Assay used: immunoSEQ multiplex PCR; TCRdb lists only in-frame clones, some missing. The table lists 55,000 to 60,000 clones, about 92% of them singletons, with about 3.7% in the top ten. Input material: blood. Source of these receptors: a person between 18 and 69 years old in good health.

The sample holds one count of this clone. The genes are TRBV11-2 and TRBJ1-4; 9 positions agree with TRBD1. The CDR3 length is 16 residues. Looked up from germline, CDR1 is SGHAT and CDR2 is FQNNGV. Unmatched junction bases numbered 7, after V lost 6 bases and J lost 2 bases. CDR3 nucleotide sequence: TGTGCCAGCAGGCAAACAGGGGGCGCGACTAATGAAAAACTGTTTTTT. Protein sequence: CASRQTGGATNEKLFF.

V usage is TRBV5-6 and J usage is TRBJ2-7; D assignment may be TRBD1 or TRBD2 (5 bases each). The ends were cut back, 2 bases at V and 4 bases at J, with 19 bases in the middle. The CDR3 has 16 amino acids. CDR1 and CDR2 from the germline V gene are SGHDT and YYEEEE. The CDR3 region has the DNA TGTGCCAGCAGCTTAAGGGGACCCCCTATAATATACGAGCAGTACTTC. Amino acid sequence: CASSLRGPPIIYEQYF.

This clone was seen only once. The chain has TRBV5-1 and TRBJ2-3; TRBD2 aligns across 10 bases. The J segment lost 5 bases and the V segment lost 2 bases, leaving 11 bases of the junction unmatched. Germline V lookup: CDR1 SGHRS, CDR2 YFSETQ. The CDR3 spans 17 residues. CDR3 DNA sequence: TGCGCCAGCAGCTTAGGCGGGACTAGCGCTGGGGGAGATACGCAGTATTTT. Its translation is CASSLGGTSAGGDTQYF.

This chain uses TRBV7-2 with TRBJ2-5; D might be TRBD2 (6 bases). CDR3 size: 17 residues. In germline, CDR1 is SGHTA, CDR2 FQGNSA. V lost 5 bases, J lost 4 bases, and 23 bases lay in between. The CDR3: CASSQIRGTPLGETQYF. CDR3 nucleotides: TGTGCCAGCAGCCAAATAAGAGGGACTCCCTTGGGAGAGACCCAGTACTTC.

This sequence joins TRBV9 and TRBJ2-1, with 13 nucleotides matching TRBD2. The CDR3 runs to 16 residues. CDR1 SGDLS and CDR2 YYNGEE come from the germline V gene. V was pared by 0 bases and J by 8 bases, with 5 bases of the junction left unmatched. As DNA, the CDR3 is TGTGCCAGCAGCGTAGGGGGACTAGCGGGAATATATGAGCAGTTCTTC. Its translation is CASSVGGLAGIYEQFF.

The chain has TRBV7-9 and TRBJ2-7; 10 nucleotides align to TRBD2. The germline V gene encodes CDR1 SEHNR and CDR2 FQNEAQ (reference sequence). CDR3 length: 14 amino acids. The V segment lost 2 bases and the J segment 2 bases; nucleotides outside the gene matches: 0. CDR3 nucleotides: TGTGCCAGCAGCTTAAGCGGGAGGGCCTACGAGCAGTACTTC. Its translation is CASSLSGRAYEQYF.

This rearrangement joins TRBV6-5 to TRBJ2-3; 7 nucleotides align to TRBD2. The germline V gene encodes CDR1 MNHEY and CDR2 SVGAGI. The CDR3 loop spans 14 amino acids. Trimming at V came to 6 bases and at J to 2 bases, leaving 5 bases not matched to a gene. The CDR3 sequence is CASRSSGTTDTQYF. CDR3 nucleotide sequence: TGTGCCAGCAGGTCTAGCGGAACCACAGATACGCAGTATTTT.

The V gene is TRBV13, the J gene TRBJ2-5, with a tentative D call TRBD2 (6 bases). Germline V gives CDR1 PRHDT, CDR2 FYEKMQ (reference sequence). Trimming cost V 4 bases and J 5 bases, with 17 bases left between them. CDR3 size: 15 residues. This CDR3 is CASSSDSAGGETQYF. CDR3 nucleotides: TGTGCCAGCAGCTCAGACTCAGCGGGTGGTGAGACCCAGTACTTC.

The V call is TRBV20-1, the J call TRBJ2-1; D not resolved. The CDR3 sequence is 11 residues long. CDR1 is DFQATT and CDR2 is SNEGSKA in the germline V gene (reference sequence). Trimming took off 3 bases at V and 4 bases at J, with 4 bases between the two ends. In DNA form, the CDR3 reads TGCAGTGCTAGGCCATACAATGAGCAGTTCTTC. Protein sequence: CSARPYNEQFF.

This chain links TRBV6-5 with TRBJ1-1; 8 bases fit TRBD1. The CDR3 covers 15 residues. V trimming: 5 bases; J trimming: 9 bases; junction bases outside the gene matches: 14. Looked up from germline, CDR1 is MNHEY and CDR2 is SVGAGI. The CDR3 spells CASSPGTGPSIQAFF. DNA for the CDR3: TGTGCCAGCAGTCCCGGGACAGGACCCTCCATCCAAGCTTTCTTT.

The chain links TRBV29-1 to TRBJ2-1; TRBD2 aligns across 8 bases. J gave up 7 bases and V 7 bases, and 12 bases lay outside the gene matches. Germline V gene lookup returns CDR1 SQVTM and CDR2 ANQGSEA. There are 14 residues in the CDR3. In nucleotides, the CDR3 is TGCAGCGGGGATCGCGGGGGGCAAGGGAATGAGCAGTTCTTC. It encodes CSGDRGGQGNEQFF.

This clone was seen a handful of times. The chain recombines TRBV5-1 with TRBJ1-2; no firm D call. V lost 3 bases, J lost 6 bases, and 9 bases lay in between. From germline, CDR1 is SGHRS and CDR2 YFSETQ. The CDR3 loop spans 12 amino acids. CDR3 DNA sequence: TGCGCCAGCAGCTCCCTGCTGGATGGCTACACCTTC. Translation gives CASSSLLDGYTF.

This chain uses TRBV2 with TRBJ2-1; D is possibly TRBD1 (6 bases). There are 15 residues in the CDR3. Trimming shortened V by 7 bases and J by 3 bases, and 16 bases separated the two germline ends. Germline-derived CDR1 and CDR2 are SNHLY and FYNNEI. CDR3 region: CASIAGTKNYNEQFF. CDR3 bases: TGTGCCAGCATTGCCGGGACAAAAAACTACAATGAGCAGTTCTTC.

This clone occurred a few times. CDR3 amino acids: CASSLGPDLEAFF. The CDR3 bases are TGCGCCAGCAGCTTGGGCCCTGATCTTGAAGCTTTCTTT. The gene calls are TRBV5-1 and TRBJ1-1; D gene unclear. CDR3 length: 13 residues. Germline V gene sequence: CDR1 SGHRS, CDR2 YFSETQ. V was trimmed by 0 bases and J by 7 bases, leaving 10 bases between them.

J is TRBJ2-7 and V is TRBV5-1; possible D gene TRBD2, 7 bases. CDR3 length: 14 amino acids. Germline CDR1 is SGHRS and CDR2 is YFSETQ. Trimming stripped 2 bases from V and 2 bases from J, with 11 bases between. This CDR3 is CASSFRGGPYEQYF. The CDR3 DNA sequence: TGCGCCAGCAGCTTCAGGGGAGGGCCCTACGAGCAGTACTTC.

The chain's CDR3 is CASSAGQGTWGYTF. DNA for the CDR3: TGTGCCAGCAGTGCAGGACAGGGGACGTGGGGCTACACCTTC. J is TRBJ1-2 and V is TRBV2; TRBD1 matches 9 bases. Looked up from germline, CDR1 is SNHLY and CDR2 is FYNNEI. This CDR3 has 14 amino acids. V was clipped by 4 bases and J by 8 bases; unmatched bases: 8.

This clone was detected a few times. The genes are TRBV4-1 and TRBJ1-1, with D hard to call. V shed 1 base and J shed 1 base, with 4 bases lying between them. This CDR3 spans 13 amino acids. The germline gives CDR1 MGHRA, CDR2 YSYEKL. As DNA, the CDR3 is TGCGCCAGCAGCCAAGGGAGGAACACTGAAGCTTTCTTT. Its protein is CASSQGRNTEAFF.

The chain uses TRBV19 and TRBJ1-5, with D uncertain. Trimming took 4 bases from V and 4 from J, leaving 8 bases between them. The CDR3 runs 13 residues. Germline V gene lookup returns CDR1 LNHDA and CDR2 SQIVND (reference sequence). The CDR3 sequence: CASSKPPNQPQHF. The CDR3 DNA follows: TGTGCCAGTAGTAAGCCACCGAATCAGCCCCAGCATTTT. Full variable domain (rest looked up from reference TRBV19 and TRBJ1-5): DGGITQSPKYLFRKEGQNVTLSCEQNLNHDAMYWYRQDPGQGLRLIYYSQIVNDFQKGDIAEGYSVSREKKESFPLTVTSAQKNPTAFYLCASSKPPNQPQHFGDGTRLSIL.

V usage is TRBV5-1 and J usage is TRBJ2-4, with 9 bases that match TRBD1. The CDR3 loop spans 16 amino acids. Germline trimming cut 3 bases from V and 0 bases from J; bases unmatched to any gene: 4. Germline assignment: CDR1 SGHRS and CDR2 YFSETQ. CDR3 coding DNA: TGCGCCAGCAGCTCCGGACAGGGGAGAGCCAAAAACATTCAGTACTTC. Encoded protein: CASSSGQGRAKNIQYF.

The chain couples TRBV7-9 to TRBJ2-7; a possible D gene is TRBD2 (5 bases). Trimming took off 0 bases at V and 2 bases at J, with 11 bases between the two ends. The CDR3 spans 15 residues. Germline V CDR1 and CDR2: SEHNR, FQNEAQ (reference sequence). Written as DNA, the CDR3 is TGTGCCAGCAGCTTAGCGGGAGATTTGGCCTACGAGCAGTACTTC. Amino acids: CASSLAGDLAYEQYF.

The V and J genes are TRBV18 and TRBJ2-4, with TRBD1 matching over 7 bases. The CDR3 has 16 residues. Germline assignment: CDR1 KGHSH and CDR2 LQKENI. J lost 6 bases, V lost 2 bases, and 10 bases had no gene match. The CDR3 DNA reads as TGTGCCAGCTCACCAGTAGGGGGCGGAGTTGGAAACATTCAGTACTTC. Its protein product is CASSPVGGGVGNIQYF.

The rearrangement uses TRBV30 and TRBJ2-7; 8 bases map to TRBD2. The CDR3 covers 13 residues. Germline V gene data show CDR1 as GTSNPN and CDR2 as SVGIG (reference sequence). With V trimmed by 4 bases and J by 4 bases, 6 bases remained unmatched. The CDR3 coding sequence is TGTGCCTGGAACCGGCAGCGGGGGTACGAGCAGTACTTC. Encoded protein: CAWNRQRGYEQYF. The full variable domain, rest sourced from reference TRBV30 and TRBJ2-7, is SQTIHQWPATLVQPVGSPLSLECTVEGTSNPNLYWYRQAAGRGLQLLFYSVGIGQISSEVPQNLSASRPQDRQFILSSKKLLLSDSGFYLCAWNRQRGYEQYFGPGTRLTVT.

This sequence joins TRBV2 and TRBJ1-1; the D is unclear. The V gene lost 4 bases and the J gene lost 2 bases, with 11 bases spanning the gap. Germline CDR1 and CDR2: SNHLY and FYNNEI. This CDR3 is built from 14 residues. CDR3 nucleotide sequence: TGTGCCAGCAGTGTCCGGCCTCTTAACACTGAAGCTTTCTTT. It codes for CASSVRPLNTEAFF.

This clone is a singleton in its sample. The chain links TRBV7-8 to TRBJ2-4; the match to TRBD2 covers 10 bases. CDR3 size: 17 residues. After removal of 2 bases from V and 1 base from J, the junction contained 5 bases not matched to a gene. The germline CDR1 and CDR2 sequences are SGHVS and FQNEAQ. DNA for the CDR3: TGTGCCAGCAGCTTAAAAATAGCGGGGGGCGCCAAAAACATTCAGTACTTC. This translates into CASSLKIAGGAKNIQYF.

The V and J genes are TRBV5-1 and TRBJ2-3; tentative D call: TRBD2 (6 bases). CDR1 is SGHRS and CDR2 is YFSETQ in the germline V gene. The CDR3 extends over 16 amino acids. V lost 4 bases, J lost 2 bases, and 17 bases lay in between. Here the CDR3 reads CASSPELAENTDTQYF. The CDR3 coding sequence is TGCGCCAGCAGCCCGGAACTAGCAGAGAACACAGATACGCAGTATTTT.

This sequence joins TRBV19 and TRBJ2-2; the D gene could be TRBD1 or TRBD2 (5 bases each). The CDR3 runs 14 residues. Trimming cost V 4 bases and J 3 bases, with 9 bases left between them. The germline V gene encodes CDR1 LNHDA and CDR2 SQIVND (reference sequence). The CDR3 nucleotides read TGTGCCAGTAGTAGCCAGGGAGACACCGGGGAGCTGTTTTTT. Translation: CASSSQGDTGELFF.

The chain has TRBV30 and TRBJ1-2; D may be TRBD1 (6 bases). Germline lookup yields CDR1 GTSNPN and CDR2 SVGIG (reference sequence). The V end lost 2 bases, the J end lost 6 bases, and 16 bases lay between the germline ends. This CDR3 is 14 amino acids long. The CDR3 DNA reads TGTGCCTGGAGTAAAAGCAGGGGCTCGCATGGCTACACCTTC. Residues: CAWSKSRGSHGYTF. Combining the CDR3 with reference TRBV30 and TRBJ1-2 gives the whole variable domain SQTIHQWPATLVQPVGSPLSLECTVEGTSNPNLYWYRQAAGRGLQLLFYSVGIGQISSEVPQNLSASRPQDRQFILSSKKLLLSDSGFYLCAWSKSRGSHGYTFGSGTRLTVV.

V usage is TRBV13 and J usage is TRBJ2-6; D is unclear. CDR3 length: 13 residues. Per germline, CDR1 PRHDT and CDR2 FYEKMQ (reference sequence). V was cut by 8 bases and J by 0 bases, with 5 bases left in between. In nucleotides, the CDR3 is TGTGCCAGCCGACCCTCTGGGGCCAACGTCCTGACTTTC. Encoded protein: CASRPSGANVLTF.

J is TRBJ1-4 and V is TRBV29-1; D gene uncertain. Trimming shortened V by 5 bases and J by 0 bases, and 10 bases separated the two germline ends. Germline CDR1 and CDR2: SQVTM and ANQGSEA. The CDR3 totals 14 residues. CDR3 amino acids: CSVTELATNEKLFF. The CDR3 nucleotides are TGCAGCGTTACAGAATTAGCAACTAATGAAAAACTGTTTTTT.

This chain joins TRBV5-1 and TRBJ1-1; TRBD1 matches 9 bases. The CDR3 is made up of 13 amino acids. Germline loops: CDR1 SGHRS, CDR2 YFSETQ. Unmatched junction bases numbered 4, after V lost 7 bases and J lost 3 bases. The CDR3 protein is CASRRTGDTEAFF. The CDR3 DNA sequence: TGCGCCAGCCGCCGGACAGGGGACACTGAAGCTTTCTTT.